These 28 T cell receptor beta chains were sequenced from one sample in a study of radiation and T cells in renal cell carcinoma. Some clones are missing from TCRdb's copy, which holds only in-frame ones; the method was immunoSEQ multiplex PCR. The table includes fewer than 200,000 clones, roughly nine tenths detected once. Time point here: blood 4 weeks post-SBRT, at nephrectomy. Treatment described: 15 Gy SBRT to primary tumor, nephrectomy 4 weeks later. The sample was blood, taken from a patient whose treatment included radiotherapy and nephrectomy. These receptors were collected from a woman between 50 and 59 years old with renal cell carcinoma.

The chain has TRBV6-1 and TRBJ2-2, with D unclear. This CDR3 spans 13 amino acids. Germline lookup yields CDR1 MNHNS and CDR2 SASEGT. V lost 8 bases, J lost 1 base, and 8 bases lay in between. This CDR3 is CASFTQNTGELFF. CDR3 DNA: TGTGCCAGCTTTACACAGAACACCGGGGAGCTGTTTTTT.

V and J are TRBV5-5 and TRBJ1-2; 8 bases are shared with TRBD1. Germline V gene sequence: CDR1 SGHKS, CDR2 YYEKEE (reference sequence). The ends lost 3 bases at V and 8 bases at J; junction bases unmatched: 12. This CDR3 region has 15 residues. CDR3 residues: CASSSAPDRGIGYTF. In DNA, the CDR3 is TGTGCCAGCAGCTCCGCCCCAGACAGGGGTATCGGCTACACCTTC. Based on the CDR3 plus reference TRBV5-5 and TRBJ1-2, the full variable domain is DAGVTQSPTHLIKTRGQQVTLRCSPISGHKSVSWYQQVLGQGPQFIFQYYEKEERGRGNFPDRFSARQFPNYSSELNVNALLLGDSALYLCASSSAPDRGIGYTFGSGTRLTVV.

The CDR3 here is CASVGRTGEHSGANVLTF. For the CDR3, the DNA is TGTGCCAGCGTTGGGAGGACAGGGGAACACTCTGGGGCCAACGTCCTGACTTTC. This chain joins TRBV2 and TRBJ2-6; TRBD1 matches at 9 bases. The CDR3 runs to 18 residues. With 8 bases clipped from V and 0 bases from J, the junction kept 11 bases outside the gene matches. In germline, CDR1 is SNHLY, CDR2 FYNNEI.

The sample holds a few counts of this clone. The J gene is TRBJ1-1, the V gene TRBV18, with unresolved D. CDR1 and CDR2 from the germline V gene are KGHSH and LQKENI. V was cut by 1 base and J by 5 bases, with 11 bases left in between. This CDR3 comprises 14 residues. The CDR3 nucleotides are TGTGCCAGCTCACCACTAACCCTTGGGACTGAAGCTTTCTTT. Translated: CASSPLTLGTEAFF. The whole variable domain, remainder taken from reference TRBV18 and TRBJ1-1, is NAGVMQNPRHLVRRRGQEARLRCSPMKGHSHVYWYRQLPEEGLKFMVYLQKENIIDESGMPKERFSAEFPKEGPSILRIQQVVRGDSAAYFCASSPLTLGTEAFFGQGTRLTVV.

The rearrangement joins TRBV19 to TRBJ2-5; 8 bases align to TRBD2. Trimming cost V 4 bases and J 3 bases; bases outside gene matches: 7. CDR3 length: 15 amino acids. In germline, CDR1 is LNHDA, CDR2 SQIVND (reference sequence). The CDR3 bases are TGTGCCAGTAGTACCCCGGGACTAGGGGAAGAGACCCAGTACTTC. It is translated as CASSTPGLGEETQYF.

The chain employs TRBV6-1 and TRBJ2-7; 7 bases align to TRBD1. V lost 3 bases, J lost 2 bases, and 4 bases stayed unmatched. CDR3 size: 14 residues. Looked up from germline, CDR1 is MNHNS and CDR2 is SASEGT. This CDR3 is CASSEPGGTYEQYF. Written as DNA, the CDR3 is TGTGCCAGCAGTGAGCCAGGGGGTACCTACGAGCAGTACTTC.

This clone occurred a few times. V usage is TRBV18 and J usage is TRBJ1-1; weak D call: TRBD1 (6 bases). The CDR3 runs 14 residues. The V end lost 2 bases, the J end lost 0 bases, and 7 bases lay between the germline ends. Germline loops: CDR1 KGHSH, CDR2 LQKENI. CDR3 protein: CASSPRQVNTEAFF. CDR3 bases: TGTGCCAGCTCACCAAGACAGGTGAACACTGAAGCTTTCTTT. Full variable domain (outside the CDR3, taken from reference TRBV18 and TRBJ1-1): NAGVMQNPRHLVRRRGQEARLRCSPMKGHSHVYWYRQLPEEGLKFMVYLQKENIIDESGMPKERFSAEFPKEGPSILRIQQVVRGDSAAYFCASSPRQVNTEAFFGQGTRLTVV.

The chain uses TRBV7-9 and TRBJ2-2; TRBD1 might be the D (6 bases). The CDR3 totals 15 residues. Germline lookup yields CDR1 SEHNR and CDR2 FQNEAQ (reference sequence). V was pared by 5 bases and J by 0 bases, with 10 bases between. CDR3 sequence (DNA): TGTGCCAGCAGCCGACAGGACTCGAACACCGGGGAGCTGTTTTTT. Protein sequence: CASSRQDSNTGELFF.

In this sample, this clone turned up once. The chain links TRBV7-9 to TRBJ2-5, with no clear D. V dropped 5 bases and J dropped 1 base, with 11 bases sitting between them. This CDR3 contains 14 residues. Looked up from germline, CDR1 is SEHNR and CDR2 is FQNEAQ (reference sequence). DNA of the CDR3: TGTGCCAGCAGCGTACGACCGAGCCAAGAGACCCAGTACTTC. Encoded protein: CASSVRPSQETQYF.

The chain carries TRBV7-6 and TRBJ2-7; D unclear. Trimming removed 1 base at V and 2 bases at J, with 6 bases between. Germline lookup yields CDR1 SGHVS and CDR2 FNYEAQ. The CDR3 covers 13 residues. The CDR3 DNA follows: TGTGCCAGCAGCTTAGAACCGGCCTACGAGCAGTACTTC. As protein: CASSLEPAYEQYF.

V is TRBV6-6 and J is TRBJ2-3; no firm D call. Trimming took 8 bases from V and 0 from J, leaving 12 bases between them. CDR1 and CDR2 from the germline V gene are MNHNY and SVGAGI (reference sequence). The CDR3 loop spans 14 amino acids. The CDR3 reads CASATGASTDTQYF. In DNA form, the CDR3 reads TGTGCCAGCGCTACTGGTGCTAGCACAGATACGCAGTATTTT.

The CDR3 reads CASNRDTQETQYF. The CDR3 coding sequence is TGTGCCAGCAACCGGGACACCCAAGAGACCCAGTACTTC. The chain links TRBV7-2 to TRBJ2-5; weak D call: TRBD1 (6 bases). The CDR3 covers 13 residues. V shed 7 bases and J shed 1 base, with 10 bases lying between them. The germline gives CDR1 SGHTA, CDR2 FQGNSA. The variable domain in full, with the rest retrieved from reference TRBV7-2 and TRBJ2-5, is GAGVSQSPSNKVTEKGKDVELRCDPISGHTALYWYRQSLGQGLEFLIYFQGNSAPDKSGLPSDRFSAERTGGSVSTLTIQRTQQEDSAVYLCASNRDTQETQYFGPGTRLLVL.

The rearrangement links TRBV5-1 to TRBJ1-4; D is ambiguous. The CDR3 length is 12 residues. V lost 2 bases and J 8 bases, leaving 7 bases between the germline ends. The germline CDR1 and CDR2 sequences are SGHRS and YFSETQ. This CDR3 reads CASSLDSEKLFF. In nucleotides, the CDR3 is TGCGCCAGCAGCTTAGATTCCGAAAAACTGTTTTTT.

The chain recombines TRBV5-6 with TRBJ2-3; 10 bases agree with TRBD1. With V trimmed by 3 bases and J by 5 bases, 6 bases remained unmatched. The CDR3 runs to 15 residues. Germline values: CDR1 SGHDT, CDR2 YYEEEE. The CDR3 coding sequence is TGTGCCAGCAGCTGGGGGGACAGGGGTCAAGATACGCAGTATTTT. Translating gives CASSWGDRGQDTQYF.

This clone was found once. The rearrangement links TRBV5-1 to TRBJ2-6; 7 nucleotides line up with TRBD1. This CDR3 contains 14 residues. Germline values: CDR1 SGHRS, CDR2 YFSETQ. The V and J ends lost 10 bases and 2 bases, in that order; junction bases with no gene match: 6. CDR3 sequence reads: CAGRQGPGANVLTF. In DNA, the CDR3 is TGCGCCGGAAGACAGGGACCTGGGGCCAACGTCCTGACTTTC.

This chain connects TRBV5-4 to TRBJ1-2, with D perhaps matching TRBD1 (5 bases). The CDR3 covers 14 residues. The V end lost 3 bases, the J end lost 8 bases, and 17 bases lay between the germline ends. The germline gives CDR1 SGHNT, CDR2 YYREEE (reference sequence). The CDR3 region has the DNA TGTGCCAGCAGCTCCGGACGGGACCCAAGGGGCTACACCTTC. Translated, it gives CASSSGRDPRGYTF.

This clone was recorded only once. The rearrangement links TRBV7-9 to TRBJ2-5; tentatively, D is TRBD2 (5 bases). The CDR3 sequence is 15 residues long. V dropped 1 base and J dropped 4 bases, with 13 bases sitting between them. From germline, CDR1 is SEHNR and CDR2 FQNEAQ (reference sequence). The CDR3 DNA reads as TGTGCCAGCAGCTTAGAAGGTTTGGCGGGAGAGACCCAGTACTTC. Residues: CASSLEGLAGETQYF.

V and J are TRBV7-9 and TRBJ1-1; no firm D call. CDR3 length: 13 residues. V lost 5 bases and J 0 bases, leaving 7 bases between the germline ends. Germline CDR1 is SEHNR and CDR2 is FQNEAQ (reference sequence). The CDR3 is CASSKTVNTEAFF. The CDR3 DNA reads TGTGCCAGCAGCAAAACAGTGAACACTGAAGCTTTCTTT. The full variable domain, rest sourced from reference TRBV7-9 and TRBJ1-1, is DTGVSQNPRHKITKRGQNVTFRCDPISEHNRLYWYRQTLGQGPEFLTYFQNEAQLEKSRLLSDRFSAERPKGSFSTLEIQRTEQGDSAMYLCASSKTVNTEAFFGQGTRLTVV.

This clone was found once. The CDR3 loop reads CASSLARGTDTQYF. The CDR3, as DNA: TGTGCCAGCAGCTTAGCGAGGGGCACAGATACGCAGTATTTT. The V and J genes are TRBV11-2 and TRBJ2-3, with D maybe TRBD2 (5 bases). Germline values: CDR1 SGHAT, CDR2 FQNNGV. V gave up 1 base and J gave up 1 base, with 6 bases separating them. The CDR3 totals 14 residues.

This chain joins TRBV5-1 and TRBJ2-3, with 9 bases fitting TRBD2. This CDR3 has 15 residues. Germline V lookup: CDR1 SGHRS, CDR2 YFSETQ. The junction had 3 bases not matched to a gene; V was cut back by 3 bases and J by 1 base. In DNA form, the CDR3 reads TGCGCCAGCAGCTCCATAGCGGGGGGCACAGATACGCAGTATTTT. It encodes CASSSIAGGTDTQYF.

The CDR3: CASSIGQGVTEAFF. DNA for the CDR3: TGTGCCAGCAGCATCGGACAGGGGGTCACTGAAGCTTTCTTT. The chain uses TRBV13 and TRBJ1-1; 10 bases fit TRBD1. The V gene's germline CDR1 is PRHDT and CDR2 FYEKMQ (reference sequence). The CDR3 totals 14 residues. Trimming at V came to 5 bases and at J to 4 bases, leaving 4 bases not matched to a gene. Supplemented by reference TRBV13 and TRBJ1-1, the full variable domain reads AAGVIQSPRHLIKEKRETATLKCYPIPRHDTVYWYQQGPGQDPQFLISFYEKMQSDKGSIPDRFSAQQFSDYHSELNMSSLELGDSALYFCASSIGQGVTEAFFGQGTRLTVV.

The J gene is TRBJ2-7, the V gene TRBV15; maybe TRBD1 (6 bases). The V gene lost 6 bases and the J gene lost 0 bases, with 9 bases spanning the gap. Germline assignment: CDR1 LNHNV and CDR2 YYDKDF (reference sequence). The CDR3 consists of 13 residues. CDR3: CATSGQLSYEQYF. CDR3 bases: TGTGCCACCAGTGGACAGCTCTCCTACGAGCAGTACTTC.

This chain uses TRBV2 with TRBJ1-2, with D possibly being TRBD1 (6 bases). CDR3 size: 16 residues. Germline V gives CDR1 SNHLY, CDR2 FYNNEI. The V end was cut by 1 base, the J end by 1 base, with 13 bases between. The CDR3: CASSEGRGIGNYGYTF. The CDR3 DNA follows: TGTGCCAGCAGTGAAGGCAGGGGAATTGGTAACTATGGCTACACCTTC.

This chain joins TRBV6-5 and TRBJ1-1; TRBD1 is a possible D gene (5 bases). Germline V CDR1 and CDR2: MNHEY, SVGAGI. Trimming took 5 bases from V and 3 from J, leaving 16 bases between them. The CDR3 covers 15 residues. The CDR3 nucleotides read TGTGCCAGCAGTCCGAGGTGGGGGAGGGACACTGAAGCTTTCTTT. It encodes CASSPRWGRDTEAFF.

The V and J genes are TRBV29-1 and TRBJ1-3; no clear D. The length of the CDR3 is 12 residues. Trimming removed 1 base at V and 4 bases at J, with 5 bases between. Germline CDR1 SQVTM, CDR2 ANQGSEA. CDR3 residues: CSVEGLGNTIYF. The CDR3 DNA is TGCAGCGTTGAAGGGTTGGGAAACACCATATATTTT.

As to this clone: Other DNA sequences from this sample encode an identical CDR3 as well. The J gene is TRBJ1-6, the V gene TRBV19; TRBD1 matches at 7 bases. V shed 3 bases, J shed 8 bases, and the junction held 4 bases outside the gene matches. Germline assignment: CDR1 LNHDA and CDR2 SQIVND (reference sequence). This CDR3 contains 14 residues. CDR3 amino acids: CASSIRGQDSPLHF. CDR3 DNA sequence: TGTGCCAGTAGTATTAGGGGGCAAGATTCACCCCTCCACTTT.

V usage is TRBV7-2 and J usage is TRBJ1-2; 11 positions match TRBD1. The trim removed 4 bases at V and 5 bases at J, leaving 0 bases unmatched. From germline, CDR1 is SGHTA and CDR2 FQGNSA. The CDR3 totals 13 residues. The CDR3 nucleotides read TGTGCCAGCAGCTGGGACAGGGGGTATGGCTACACCTTC. Amino acid sequence: CASSWDRGYGYTF.

In its sample, this clone was seen many times. The V gene is TRBV4-3, the J gene TRBJ2-7, with TRBD2 as a possible D gene (5 bases). V was cut by 3 bases and J by 2 bases, with 11 bases left in between. The CDR3 has 14 residues. The V gene's germline CDR1 is LGHNA and CDR2 YSLEER. Written as DNA, the CDR3 is TGCGCCAGCAGCCAGGACTCTACAACCTACGAGCAGTACTTC. As protein: CASSQDSTTYEQYF.